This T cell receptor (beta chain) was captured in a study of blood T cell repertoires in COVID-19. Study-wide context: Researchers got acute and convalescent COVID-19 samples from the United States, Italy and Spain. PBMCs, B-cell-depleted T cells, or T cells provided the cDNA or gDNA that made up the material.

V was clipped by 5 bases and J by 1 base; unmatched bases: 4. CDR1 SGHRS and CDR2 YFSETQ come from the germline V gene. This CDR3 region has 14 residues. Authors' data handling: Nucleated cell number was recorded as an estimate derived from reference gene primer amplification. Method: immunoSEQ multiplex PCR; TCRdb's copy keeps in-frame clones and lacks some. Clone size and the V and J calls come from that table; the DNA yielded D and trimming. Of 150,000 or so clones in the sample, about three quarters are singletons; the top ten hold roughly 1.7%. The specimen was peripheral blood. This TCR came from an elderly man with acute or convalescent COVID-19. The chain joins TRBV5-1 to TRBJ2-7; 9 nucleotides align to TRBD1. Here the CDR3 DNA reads TGCGCCAGCAGGGGACAGGGATTATCCTACGAGCAGTACTTC. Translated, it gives CASRGQGLSYEQYF.